The source of this T cell receptor beta chain is a study of CD8+CD57+ T cells in acquired aplastic anemia. Across the whole study: Mean DNA quantity obtained from sorted CD4+ and CD8+ cells was around 3.2 ug.

CDR3 and TCR beta VDJ profiling relied on genomic DNA as the template. TCRdb ran MiXCR on the reads and lists one entry per CDR3 protein. This table has approximately 170,000 distinct CDR3 sequences, around 43% appearing once. Turning to this clonotype: Its antigen is unidentified.

Patients who underwent sequencing had shown CD8+CD57+ cell expansion by flow cytometry. Overall study findings and caveats: Significance was not reached for CD8+ Simpson's diversity between patients and controls. There were twenty-nine CD8+ CDR3 sequences that occurred in both patients and controls.

Sequencing used sorted CD4+, CD8+, or CD8+CD57+ T cells (not recorded which) from PBMCs. The sequence was obtained from a human donor with aplastic anemia.

Here the CDR3 reads CASSPRLGEREKLFF. CDR3 nucleotides: TGTGCCAGCAGTCCCCGTTTAGGGGAGCGGGAAAAACTGTTTTTT. V and J are TRBV25-1 and TRBJ1-4; a possible D gene is TRBD1 (5 bases). Trimming removed 5 bases at V and 8 bases at J, with 18 bases between. From germline, CDR1 is MGHDK and CDR2 SYGVNS. The CDR3 is 15 residues long.